This passage covers 25 T cell receptor beta chains from one sample sequenced in a study of shared clonotypes between healthy human individuals. The protocol was immunoSEQ multiplex PCR, while the TCRdb copy is restricted to in-frame clones and leaves out a portion. This sample carries 2 million to 3 million clones, 80% to 95% of them seen once, and the ten largest clones take roughly 0.39%. The sequenced sample was naive CD4+ T cells from PBMCs. Subset: CD45RA+ positively selected. The receptors come from a man younger than 30 in good health. Some clones in this sample may be carry-over from other donors' samples.

The chain joins TRBV5-1 to TRBJ2-5, with 10 bases matching TRBD2. V shed 1 base, J shed 0 bases, and the junction held 3 bases outside the gene matches. The CDR3 runs to 16 residues. Germline CDR1 reads SGHRS; CDR2 reads YFSETQ. Here the CDR3 DNA reads TGCGCCAGCAGCTTGACAACTAGCGGGAACCAAGAGACCCAGTACTTC. Its translation is CASSLTTSGNQETQYF.

The chain recombines TRBV18 with TRBJ1-4; a weak D match, TRBD1 (5 bases). Trimming shortened V by 4 bases and J by 0 bases, and 12 bases separated the two germline ends. The length of the CDR3 is 16 residues. Germline CDR1 is KGHSH and CDR2 is LQKENI. CDR3: CASSLSGLATNEKLFF. The CDR3 DNA reads TGTGCCAGCTCACTGTCAGGGCTCGCAACTAATGAAAAACTGTTTTTT.

The rearrangement uses TRBV9 and TRBJ2-1; possibly TRBD1 for D (5 bases). Trimming took 0 bases from V and 5 from J, leaving 12 bases between them. Germline loops: CDR1 SGDLS, CDR2 YYNGEE. The CDR3 length is 15 residues. The CDR3 spells CASSVVLKGDNEQFF. CDR3 in DNA: TGTGCCAGCAGCGTAGTGCTAAAAGGGGACAATGAGCAGTTCTTC.

The CDR3 here is CASSKPGQGLGEQFF. The CDR3 DNA is TGTGCCAGCAGTAAGCCGGGACAGGGTCTTGGTGAGCAGTTCTTC. The V and J genes are TRBV6-5 and TRBJ2-1; 9 positions agree with TRBD1. The V gene end was trimmed by 5 bases and the J gene end by 9 bases; junction bases not matched to a gene: 11. The CDR3 is 15 residues long. The germline V gene encodes CDR1 MNHEY and CDR2 SVGAGI.

The chain uses TRBV15 and TRBJ2-7; 9 bases align to TRBD1. Germline loops: CDR1 LNHNV, CDR2 YYDKDF (reference sequence). The CDR3 spans 14 residues. V lost 3 bases to trimming and J lost 5 bases; unmatched junction nucleotides: 5. CDR3 bases: TGTGCCACCAGCAGGGACAGGGGTATCGACGAGCAGTACTTC. It codes for CATSRDRGIDEQYF.

This chain uses TRBV10-3 with TRBJ2-3, with TRBD2 as a possible D gene (5 bases). This CDR3 region has 14 residues. The V end was cut by 8 bases, the J end by 3 bases, with 15 bases between. Germline values: CDR1 ENHRY, CDR2 SYGVKD. CDR3 nucleotides: TGTGCCATCGGCCCCCAAAGCGGTACAGATACGCAGTATTTT. Protein product: CAIGPQSGTDTQYF.

The gene calls are TRBV28 and TRBJ2-6, with D perhaps matching TRBD2 (6 bases). The CDR3 extends over 15 amino acids. CDR1 and CDR2 (germline): MDHEN, SYDVKM. The germline V and J ends were trimmed by 3 bases and 3 bases, with 9 bases remaining between them. The CDR3 region has the DNA TGTGCCAGCAGTTTTAGCGGAGTTGGGGCCAACGTCCTGACTTTC. Protein sequence: CASSFSGVGANVLTF.

This chain joins TRBV28 and TRBJ2-1; D uncertain. Looked up from germline, CDR1 is MDHEN and CDR2 is SYDVKM. The CDR3 is 15 residues long. Trimming shortened V by 5 bases and J by 5 bases, and 16 bases separated the two germline ends. DNA of the CDR3: TGTGCCAGCAGTCGATTCACTAAACCCAACAATGAGCAGTTCTTC. Translated: CASSRFTKPNNEQFF.

J is TRBJ2-7 and V is TRBV28; no clear D gene. CDR3 length equals 14 residues. Germline CDR1 and CDR2: MDHEN and SYDVKM. Deletions cut 7 bases from V and 0 bases from J, with 13 bases between. The CDR3 loop is CASTFRLRSYEQYF. CDR3 nucleotide sequence: TGTGCCAGCACTTTCCGTCTACGCTCCTACGAGCAGTACTTC.

The V and J genes are TRBV30 and TRBJ2-3; the match to TRBD2 covers 16 bases. Germline CDR1 and CDR2: GTSNPN and SVGIG (reference sequence). The CDR3 is made up of 19 amino acids. J gave up 2 bases and V 1 base, and 9 bases lay outside the gene matches. The CDR3 bases are TGTGCCTGGAGTGCTGGGACTAGCGGGAGGGCCCGATTCACAGATACGCAGTATTTT. It specifies CAWSAGTSGRARFTDTQYF.

The J gene is TRBJ1-5, the V gene TRBV28; D is uncertain. Trimming took off 2 bases at V and 0 bases at J, with 8 bases between the two ends. Per germline, CDR1 MDHEN and CDR2 SYDVKM. The CDR3 is made up of 15 amino acids. For the CDR3, the DNA is TGTGCCAGCAGTTTAGTGGCGGATAGCAATCAGCCCCAGCATTTT. Translating gives CASSLVADSNQPQHF.

V and J are TRBV5-1 and TRBJ1-5; D not resolved. The germline V gene encodes CDR1 SGHRS and CDR2 YFSETQ. CDR3 size: 15 residues. Trimming cost V 1 base and J 0 bases, with 8 bases left between them. The CDR3 here is CASSLMGYSNQPQHF. The CDR3 DNA sequence: TGCGCCAGCAGCTTGATGGGCTATAGCAATCAGCCCCAGCATTTT.

V usage is TRBV7-8 and J usage is TRBJ1-2; D is ambiguous. The germline V gene has CDR1 SGHVS and CDR2 FQNEAQ. Between the trimmed V and J ends, which lost 1 base and 3 bases, there was a span of 6 bases. The CDR3 spans 13 residues. The chain's CDR3 is CASSLERYYGYTF. The CDR3 DNA sequence: TGTGCCAGCAGCTTAGAACGCTACTATGGCTACACCTTC.

The J gene is TRBJ1-4, the V gene TRBV19; no clear D gene. Trimming removed 7 bases from V and 8 bases from J, with 17 bases in between. This CDR3 has 14 amino acids. Germline CDR1 reads LNHDA; CDR2 reads SQIVND (reference sequence). The CDR3 DNA sequence: TGTGCCAGTACCAACATCGGGGTTGTGGAAAAACTGTTTTTT. Amino acid sequence: CASTNIGVVEKLFF.

The gene calls are TRBV15 and TRBJ1-5, with D hard to call. Germline CDR1 and CDR2: LNHNV and YYDKDF (reference sequence). The V end was cut by 0 bases, the J end by 4 bases, with 10 bases between. The CDR3 consists of 15 residues. As DNA, the CDR3 is TGTGCCACCAGCAGAGATCGACAAAATAATCAGCCCCAGCATTTT. Translating it yields CATSRDRQNNQPQHF. The whole variable domain, remainder taken from reference TRBV15 and TRBJ1-5, is DAMVIQNPRYQVTQFGKPVTLSCSQTLNHNVMYWYQQKSSQAPKLLFHYYDKDFNNEADTPDNFQSRRPNTSFCFLDIRSPGLGDTAMYLCATSRDRQNNQPQHFGDGTRLSIL.

The gene calls are TRBV28 and TRBJ2-5; 8 positions agree with TRBD2. The trim removed 4 bases at V and 5 bases at J, leaving 9 bases unmatched. The CDR3 is 15 amino acids. In germline, CDR1 is MDHEN, CDR2 SYDVKM. This CDR3 is CASSYGRVRGETQYF. The DNA of the CDR3 is TGTGCCAGCAGTTACGGGAGGGTCCGAGGGGAGACCCAGTACTTC.

V is TRBV6-5 and J is TRBJ2-1, with D tentatively TRBD2 (7 bases). Trimming pared 6 bases from V and 8 bases from J, leaving 20 bases between. Germline CDR1 and CDR2: MNHEY and SVGAGI. This CDR3 spans 15 amino acids. CDR3 in DNA: TGTGCCAGCAGGTCCTTGGCGGGGGCTCGCGATGAGCAGTTCTTC. Encoded protein: CASRSLAGARDEQFF.

The table lists this clone with a few counts. The chain carries TRBV7-2 and TRBJ1-5; D uncertain. The germline V gene has CDR1 SGHTA and CDR2 FQGNSA. There are 13 residues in the CDR3. Between the trimmed V and J ends, which lost 0 bases and 5 bases, there was a span of 5 bases. The CDR3 spells CASSLARYQPQHF. CDR3 sequence (DNA): TGTGCCAGCAGCTTAGCCAGATATCAGCCCCAGCATTTT.

Regarding this clone: The sample carries other DNA sequences with the same CDR3. The chain is built from TRBV7-7 and TRBJ1-1; unclear D gene. The CDR3 is 13 residues long. The V end was cut by 5 bases, the J end by 5 bases, with 12 bases between. Per germline, CDR1 SSHAT and CDR2 FNYEAQ (reference sequence). The CDR3: CASSLSRGTEAFF. The CDR3 DNA reads TGTGCCAGCAGCCTCTCTCGTGGGACTGAAGCTTTCTTT.

J is TRBJ2-3 and V is TRBV7-9; maybe TRBD1 (7 bases). Germline values: CDR1 SEHNR, CDR2 FQNEAQ (reference sequence). This CDR3 is built from 17 residues. V dropped 5 bases and J dropped 5 bases, with 23 bases sitting between them. The CDR3 DNA sequence: TGTGCCAGCAGCCAGGGGGGCCGGACAGGTGGGGAAGATACGCAGTATTTT. This codes for CASSQGGRTGGEDTQYF.

V usage is TRBV10-3 and J usage is TRBJ2-4; a possible D gene is TRBD1 (5 bases). The CDR3 runs to 16 residues. Between the trimmed V and J ends, which lost 5 bases and 1 base, there was a span of 15 bases. CDR1 ENHRY and CDR2 SYGVKD come from the germline V gene. The CDR3 reads CAISPSGLFAKNIQYF. Written as DNA, the CDR3 is TGTGCCATCAGTCCCTCAGGGTTATTCGCCAAAAACATTCAGTACTTC.

The rearrangement uses TRBV7-2 and TRBJ2-2; TRBD2 agrees at 7 bases. This CDR3 is 18 amino acids long. Unmatched junction bases numbered 8, after V lost 1 base and J lost 0 bases. Germline V gene lookup returns CDR1 SGHTA and CDR2 FQGNSA. CDR3 region: CASSLVLLADTNTGELFF. In DNA form, the CDR3 reads TGTGCCAGCAGCTTAGTCCTGCTAGCGGACACGAACACCGGGGAGCTGTTTTTT. The whole variable domain, remainder taken from reference TRBV7-2 and TRBJ2-2, is GAGVSQSPSNKVTEKGKDVELRCDPISGHTALYWYRQSLGQGLEFLIYFQGNSAPDKSGLPSDRFSAERTGGSVSTLTIQRTQQEDSAVYLCASSLVLLADTNTGELFFGEGSRLTVL.

The J gene is TRBJ2-6, the V gene TRBV18; 7 positions match TRBD2. Germline V lookup: CDR1 KGHSH, CDR2 LQKENI. The CDR3 is 15 amino acids. Trimming removed 6 bases from V and 2 bases from J; junction bases left unmatched: 4. The CDR3: CASSRRGTGANVLTF. In nucleotides, the CDR3 is TGTGCCAGCTCGAGGCGGGGGACTGGGGCCAACGTCCTGACTTTC.

This rearrangement joins TRBV5-1 to TRBJ2-5, with 10 bases that match TRBD1. This CDR3 has 16 amino acids. The germline V gene encodes CDR1 SGHRS and CDR2 YFSETQ. With V trimmed by 4 bases and J by 5 bases, 11 bases remained unmatched. CDR3 loop: CASSTRTGGNSETQYF. As DNA, the CDR3 is TGCGCCAGCAGCACACGGACAGGGGGTAACAGTGAGACCCAGTACTTC.

Here the CDR3 DNA reads TGCGCCAGCAGCGAGGCCGGAGCTTTCAATGAGCAGTTCTTC. Its protein product is CASSEAGAFNEQFF. The V call is TRBV5-1, the J call TRBJ2-1; D call uncertain. CDR1 is SGHRS and CDR2 is YFSETQ in the germline V gene. CDR3 length: 14 residues. The V gene lost 4 bases and the J gene lost 6 bases, with 14 bases spanning the gap. Based on the CDR3 plus reference TRBV5-1 and TRBJ2-1, the full variable domain is KAGVTQTPRYLIKTRGQQVTLSCSPISGHRSVSWYQQTPGQGLQFLFEYFSETQRNKGNFPGRFSGRQFSNSRSEMNVSTLELGDSALYLCASSEAGAFNEQFFGPGTRLTVL.